One and the same sample provided the 26 T cell receptor beta chains below, sequenced in a study of somatic mutations in cytotoxic T cells in rheumatoid arthritis. Method: immunoSEQ multiplex PCR; TCRdb's copy keeps in-frame clones and lacks some. This sample has more than 15,000 clones, with roughly 85% found just once. The sequenced sample consisted of CD8+ T cells sorted from blood. These receptor sequences come from a woman aged 40 to 49 with rheumatoid arthritis.

The chain's CDR3 is CASSQDRGLSDEQYF. The CDR3 bases are TGTGCCAGCAGCCAAGACAGGGGGCTTTCTGACGAGCAGTACTTC. The gene calls are TRBV2 and TRBJ2-7; 10 nucleotides agree with TRBD1. The CDR3 consists of 15 residues. Trimming at V came to 6 bases and at J to 5 bases, leaving 10 bases not matched to a gene. Germline V CDR1 and CDR2: SNHLY, FYNNEI.

There are a few counts of this clone. The rearrangement joins TRBV29-1 to TRBJ1-2, with D possibly TRBD1 on 5 matching bases. The CDR3 length is 11 residues. Per the germline V gene, CDR1 is SQVTM and CDR2 is ANQGSEA. The ends were cut back, 4 bases at V and 8 bases at J, with 11 bases in the middle. This chain's CDR3 is CSVGGEGGYTF. The CDR3 region has the DNA TGCAGCGTTGGGGGGGAAGGCGGCTACACCTTC.

J is TRBJ1-1 and V is TRBV19, with 10 bases fitting TRBD1. V shed 10 bases and J 4 bases; nucleotides not matched to a gene: 6. This CDR3 contains 13 residues. From germline, CDR1 is LNHDA and CDR2 SQIVND (reference sequence). CDR3: CATGQGGFTEAFF. The CDR3 bases are TGTGCCACCGGACAGGGGGGGTTCACTGAAGCTTTCTTT.

V and J are TRBV7-6 and TRBJ2-7, with 8 nucleotides matching TRBD1. Germline V gene lookup returns CDR1 SGHVS and CDR2 FNYEAQ. Trimming took 5 bases from V and 5 from J; bases not matched to a gene: 8. The CDR3 runs 14 residues. This CDR3 is CASSLMTTGDEQYF. CDR3 DNA sequence: TGTGCCAGCAGCCTGATGACGACAGGGGACGAGCAGTACTTC.

This sequence joins TRBV5-1 and TRBJ1-1; maybe TRBD1 (6 bases). V lost 0 bases, J lost 0 bases, and 9 bases lay in between. The CDR3 is 15 amino acids. Germline assignment: CDR1 SGHRS and CDR2 YFSETQ. The CDR3 bases are TGCGCCAGCAGCTTGGGTCAGGGGATGAACACTGAAGCTTTCTTT. Encoded protein: CASSLGQGMNTEAFF.

This clone was seen a handful of times. The chain combines TRBV5-1 with TRBJ2-2, with 12 bases matching TRBD2. From germline, CDR1 is SGHRS and CDR2 YFSETQ. The CDR3 has 18 residues. V lost 3 bases and J lost 1; bases outside the gene matches: 7. CDR3 amino acids: CASSSTSGGPGNTGELFF. Here the CDR3 DNA reads TGCGCCAGCAGCTCGACTAGCGGGGGCCCTGGGAACACCGGGGAGCTGTTTTTT.

The chain joins TRBV27 to TRBJ2-1; D unclear. V was shortened by 1 base and J by 7 bases, with 11 bases between the two germline ends. Germline V gene lookup returns CDR1 MNHEY and CDR2 SMNVEV (reference sequence). This CDR3 region has 14 residues. This CDR3 reads CASSLYASGNEQFF. CDR3 in DNA: TGTGCCAGCAGTTTATATGCGTCCGGGAATGAGCAGTTCTTC.

The chain is built from TRBV30 and TRBJ1-1, with D tentatively TRBD1 (6 bases). This CDR3 has 12 amino acids. Between the trimmed V and J ends, which lost 4 bases and 4 bases, there was a span of 10 bases. Germline lookup yields CDR1 GTSNPN and CDR2 SVGIG (reference sequence). The CDR3 sequence is CAWTPQGTEAFF. CDR3 coding DNA: TGTGCCTGGACACCACAGGGCACTGAAGCTTTCTTT.

This clone was observed a few times. V usage is TRBV29-1 and J usage is TRBJ2-2; TRBD2 matches 8 bases. Germline assignment: CDR1 SQVTM and CDR2 ANQGSEA. This CDR3 is built from 14 residues. The V segment lost 7 bases and the J segment 6 bases; nucleotides outside the gene matches: 10. CDR3 DNA sequence: TGCAGCGCCCTGAAAGGGGGACTAGCCGGGGAGCTGTTTTTT. As protein: CSALKGGLAGELFF.

This clone was counted once. V and J are TRBV7-6 and TRBJ1-2; TRBD1 aligns across 8 bases. CDR3 length: 16 amino acids. Germline CDR1 is SGHVS and CDR2 is FNYEAQ. The ends lost 1 base at V and 2 bases at J; junction bases unmatched: 6. The CDR3 region has the DNA TGTGCCAGCAGCTTAGTGACAGGGGAACTCAACTATGGCTACACCTTC. The encoded protein is CASSLVTGELNYGYTF.

The chain has TRBV7-9 and TRBJ2-1, with 7 bases that match TRBD2. The J segment lost 0 bases and the V segment lost 1 base, leaving 9 bases of the junction unmatched. From germline, CDR1 is SEHNR and CDR2 FQNEAQ (reference sequence). This CDR3 contains 18 residues. The CDR3 DNA sequence: TGTGCCAGCAGCTTAGGGGGGAGGGCCGATAGCTCCTACAATGAGCAGTTCTTC. Translation: CASSLGGRADSSYNEQFF.

In the case of this clone: One end of the junction is discordant with germline, which a read error may explain. The chain links TRBV6-1 to TRBJ1-2, with D uncertain. Germline V lookup: CDR1 MNHNS, CDR2 SASEGT. This CDR3 is 12 amino acids long. This chain's CDR3 is CASSEPPDLENF. The CDR3, as DNA: TGTGCCAGCAGTGAACCTCCGGACTTAGAGAACTTC.

The chain is built from TRBV6-5 and TRBJ2-5; TRBD1 aligns across 7 bases. J lost 5 bases, V lost 4 bases, and 4 bases had no gene match. The germline gives CDR1 MNHEY, CDR2 SVGAGI. The CDR3 runs 13 residues. The CDR3 loop is CASSLGGVETQYF. DNA for the CDR3: TGTGCCAGCAGTTTAGGGGGCGTGGAGACCCAGTACTTC.

The chain recombines TRBV2 with TRBJ2-3; TRBD2 matches at 9 bases. Germline CDR1 is SNHLY and CDR2 is FYNNEI. This CDR3 region has 16 residues. The junction had 10 bases not matched to a gene; V was cut back by 5 bases and J by 4 bases. CDR3 in DNA: TGTGCCAGCAGTCCCGTAGCGGGGGCCAACCCAGATACGCAGTATTTT. It yields the protein CASSPVAGANPDTQYF.

This sequence joins TRBV6-5 and TRBJ2-1, with D possibly matching TRBD2 (5 bases). The CDR3 length is 16 residues. CDR1 is MNHEY, CDR2 SVGAGI, per germline. Between the trimmed V and J ends, which lost 4 bases and 1 base, there was a span of 14 bases. The DNA of the CDR3 is TGTGCCAGCAGTTCGTGGCGGGCCCTATCCTACAATGAGCAGTTCTTC. It yields the protein CASSSWRALSYNEQFF.

The chain recombines TRBV6-1 with TRBJ2-1; 10 nucleotides agree with TRBD2. V lost 3 bases, J lost 5 bases, and 4 bases stayed unmatched. The CDR3 sequence is 15 residues long. Germline V gene data show CDR1 as MNHNS and CDR2 as SASEGT. CDR3 nucleotide sequence: TGTGCCAGCAGTGAGGATAGCGGGGGGCACAATGAGCAGTTCTTC. It translates to CASSEDSGGHNEQFF.

The chain links TRBV9 to TRBJ2-1; 14 bases match TRBD2. CDR3 length: 17 residues. Germline V gene lookup returns CDR1 SGDLS and CDR2 YYNGEE. Trimming cost V 3 bases and J 8 bases; bases outside gene matches: 10. CDR3 protein: CASSDRLAGGPLYEQFF. DNA for the CDR3: TGTGCCAGCAGCGATAGACTAGCGGGGGGGCCCTTATATGAGCAGTTCTTC.

The V call is TRBV19, the J call TRBJ1-2; D is perhaps TRBD1 (6 bases). Per the germline V gene, CDR1 is LNHDA and CDR2 is SQIVND (reference sequence). V gave up 3 bases and J gave up 8 bases, with 19 bases separating them. CDR3 length: 15 amino acids. This CDR3 reads CASSMGPGDRKGYTF. The CDR3 coding sequence is TGTGCCAGTAGTATGGGCCCAGGAGACAGGAAGGGCTACACCTTC.

The chain carries TRBV5-8 and TRBJ2-1, with D possibly matching TRBD1 (5 bases). V was pared by 3 bases and J by 2 bases, with 15 bases between. Germline loops: CDR1 SGHTS, CDR2 YDEGEE. CDR3 size: 16 residues. The CDR3 spells CASSSAESGPYNEQFF. The CDR3 DNA reads as TGTGCCAGCAGCTCCGCAGAATCAGGGCCCTACAATGAGCAGTTCTTC.

The chain links TRBV6-4 to TRBJ2-3, with 7 bases lining up with TRBD2. Trimming at V came to 2 bases and at J to 3 bases, leaving 2 bases not matched to a gene. CDR1 is MRHNA and CDR2 is SNTAGT in the germline V gene. CDR3 length equals 14 residues. The CDR3 coding sequence is TGTGCCAGCAGTGACGGGGGGGGAACAGATACGCAGTATTTT. Amino acid sequence: CASSDGGGTDTQYF.

The CDR3 region is CASSLLAEVQETQYF. CDR3 nucleotides: TGTGCCAGCAGCTTACTAGCGGAGGTACAAGAGACCCAGTACTTC. This chain links TRBV7-6 with TRBJ2-5, with TRBD2 matching 7 bases. The CDR3 is 15 residues long. CDR1 is SGHVS, CDR2 FNYEAQ, per germline. Trimming took 2 bases from V and 2 from J; bases not matched to a gene: 5.

Only one count was recorded for this clone. The V gene is TRBV6-1, the J gene TRBJ2-2; weak D call: TRBD2 (5 bases). V gave up 11 bases and J gave up 5 bases, with 15 bases separating them. The CDR3 length is 13 residues. From germline, CDR1 is MNHNS and CDR2 SASEGT. The CDR3 nucleotides read TGTGCCGGACTTGAGGTAGCGACCGGGGAGCTGTTTTTT. Protein: CAGLEVATGELFF.

The chain carries TRBV30 and TRBJ1-2; D not certain. The CDR3 sequence is 12 residues long. Trimming took 8 bases from V and 8 from J, leaving 18 bases between them. CDR1 is GTSNPN and CDR2 is SVGIG in the germline V gene (reference sequence). CDR3 amino acids: CARNEGAEGYTF. The CDR3 nucleotides are TGTGCCCGAAATGAGGGCGCGGAAGGCTACACCTTC. The full variable domain, rest sourced from reference TRBV30 and TRBJ1-2, is SQTIHQWPATLVQPVGSPLSLECTVEGTSNPNLYWYRQAAGRGLQLLFYSVGIGQISSEVPQNLSASRPQDRQFILSSKKLLLSDSGFYLCARNEGAEGYTFGSGTRLTVV.

This CDR3 reads CASSLASLSSYNSPLHF. The CDR3 DNA follows: TGTGCCAGCAGCCTGGCCTCCTTAAGCTCCTATAATTCACCCCTCCACTTT. This chain joins TRBV7-9 and TRBJ1-6; the D is unclear. Trimming took 5 bases from V and 0 from J, leaving 14 bases between them. Germline V lookup: CDR1 SEHNR, CDR2 FQNEAQ (reference sequence). The CDR3 is 17 residues long.

The V gene is TRBV18, the J gene TRBJ2-5, with D maybe TRBD1 (6 bases). The J call may be wrong; the DNA end is better matched by TRBJ2-7. CDR3 length equals 17 residues. Germline V gene sequence: CDR1 KGHSH, CDR2 LQKENI. This chain's CDR3 is CASSPELRTARPYEQYF. The CDR3, as DNA: TGTGCCAGCTCACCCGAACTCCGGACAGCCAGACCCTACGAGCAGTACTTC.

The chain combines TRBV5-6 with TRBJ2-7, with a tentative D call TRBD1 (6 bases). V was pared by 2 bases and J by 2 bases, with 8 bases between. CDR1 and CDR2 from the germline V gene are SGHDT and YYEEEE. This CDR3 comprises 13 residues. The CDR3 protein is CASSFGTTYEQYF. DNA of the CDR3: TGTGCCAGCAGCTTCGGGACAACCTACGAGCAGTACTTC. The complete variable domain, with remaining parts taken from reference TRBV5-6 and TRBJ2-7, reads DAGVTQSPTHLIKTRGQQVTLRCSPKSGHDTVSWYQQALGQGPQFIFQYYEEEERQRGNFPDRFSGHQFPNYSSELNVNALLLGDSALYLCASSFGTTYEQYFGPGTRLTVT.